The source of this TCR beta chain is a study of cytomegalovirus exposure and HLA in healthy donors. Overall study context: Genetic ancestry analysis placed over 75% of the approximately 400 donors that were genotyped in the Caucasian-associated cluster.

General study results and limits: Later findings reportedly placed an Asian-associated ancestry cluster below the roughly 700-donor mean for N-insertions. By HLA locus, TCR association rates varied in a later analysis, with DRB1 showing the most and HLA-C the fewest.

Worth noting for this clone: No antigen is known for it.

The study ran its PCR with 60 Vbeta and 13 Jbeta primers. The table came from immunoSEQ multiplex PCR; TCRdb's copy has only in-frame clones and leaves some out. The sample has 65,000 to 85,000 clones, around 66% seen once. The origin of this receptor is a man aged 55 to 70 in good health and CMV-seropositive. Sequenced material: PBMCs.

CDR3 amino acids: CASSYYGGNYNEQFF. CDR3 sequence (DNA): TGTGCCAGCAGTTACTACGGGGGAAACTACAATGAGCAGTTCTTC. This chain links TRBV6-5 with TRBJ2-1, with D possibly TRBD2 on 6 matching bases. The germline gives CDR1 MNHEY, CDR2 SVGAGI. Trimming removed 1 base from V and 3 bases from J, with 10 bases in between. CDR3 length: 15 amino acids.